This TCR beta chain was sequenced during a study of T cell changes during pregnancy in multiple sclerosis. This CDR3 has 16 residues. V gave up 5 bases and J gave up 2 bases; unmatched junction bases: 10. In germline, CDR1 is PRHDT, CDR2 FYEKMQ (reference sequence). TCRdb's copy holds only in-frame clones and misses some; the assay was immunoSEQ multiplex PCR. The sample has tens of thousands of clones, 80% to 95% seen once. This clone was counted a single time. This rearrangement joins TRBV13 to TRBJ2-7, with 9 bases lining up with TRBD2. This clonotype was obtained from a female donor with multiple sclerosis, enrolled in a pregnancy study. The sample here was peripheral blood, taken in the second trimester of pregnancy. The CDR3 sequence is CASSTKRTSATYEQYF. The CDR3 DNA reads TGTGCCAGCAGCACCAAAAGGACTAGCGCAACCTACGAGCAGTACTTC. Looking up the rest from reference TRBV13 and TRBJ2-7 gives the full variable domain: AAGVIQSPRHLIKEKRETATLKCYPIPRHDTVYWYQQGPGQDPQFLISFYEKMQSDKGSIPDRFSAQQFSDYHSELNMSSLELGDSALYFCASSTKRTSATYEQYFGPGTRLTVT.